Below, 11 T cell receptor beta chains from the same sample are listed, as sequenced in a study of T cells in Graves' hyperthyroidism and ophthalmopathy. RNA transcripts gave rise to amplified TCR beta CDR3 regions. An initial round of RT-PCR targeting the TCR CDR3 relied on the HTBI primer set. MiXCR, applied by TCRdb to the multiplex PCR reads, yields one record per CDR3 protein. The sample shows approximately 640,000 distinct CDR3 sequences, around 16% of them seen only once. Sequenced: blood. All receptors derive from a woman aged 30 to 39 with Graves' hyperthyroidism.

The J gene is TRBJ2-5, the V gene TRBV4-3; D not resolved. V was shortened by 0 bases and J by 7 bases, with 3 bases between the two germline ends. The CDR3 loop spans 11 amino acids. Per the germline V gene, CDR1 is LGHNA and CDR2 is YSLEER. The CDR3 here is CASSQDLTQYF. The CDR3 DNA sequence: TGCGCCAGCAGCCAAGATTTGACCCAGTACTTC.

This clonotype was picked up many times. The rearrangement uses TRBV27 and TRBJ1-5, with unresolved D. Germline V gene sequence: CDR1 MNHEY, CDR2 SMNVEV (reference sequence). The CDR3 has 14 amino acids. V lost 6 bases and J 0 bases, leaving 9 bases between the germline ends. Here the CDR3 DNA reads TGTGCCAGCAGACAGACATATAGCAATCAGCCCCAGCATTTT. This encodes CASRQTYSNQPQHF.

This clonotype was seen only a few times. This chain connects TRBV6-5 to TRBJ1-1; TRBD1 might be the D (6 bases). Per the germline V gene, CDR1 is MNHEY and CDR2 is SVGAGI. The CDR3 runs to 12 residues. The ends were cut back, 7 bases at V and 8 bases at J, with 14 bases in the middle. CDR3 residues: CASIGGGSEAFF. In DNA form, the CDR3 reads TGTGCCAGCATAGGGGGTGGCAGCGAAGCTTTCTTT.

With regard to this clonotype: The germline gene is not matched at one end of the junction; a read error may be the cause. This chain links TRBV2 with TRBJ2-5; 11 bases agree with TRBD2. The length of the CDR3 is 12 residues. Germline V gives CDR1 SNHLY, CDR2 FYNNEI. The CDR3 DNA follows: TGTGCCAGCAGCCTTGGGACTAGCGGCCCAGACTTC. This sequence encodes CASSLGTSGPDF.

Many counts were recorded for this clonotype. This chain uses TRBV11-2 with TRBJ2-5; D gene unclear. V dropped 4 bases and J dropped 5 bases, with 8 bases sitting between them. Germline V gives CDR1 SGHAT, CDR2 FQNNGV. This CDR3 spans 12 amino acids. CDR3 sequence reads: CASSYTFETQYF. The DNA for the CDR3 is TGTGCCAGCAGCTATACGTTCGAGACCCAGTACTTC.

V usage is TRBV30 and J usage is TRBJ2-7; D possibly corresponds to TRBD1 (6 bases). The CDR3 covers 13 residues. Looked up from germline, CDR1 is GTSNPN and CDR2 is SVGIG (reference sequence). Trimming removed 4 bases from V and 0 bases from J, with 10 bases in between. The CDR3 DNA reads TGTGCCTGGATGGGGACACCCTCCTACGAGCAGTACTTC. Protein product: CAWMGTPSYEQYF.

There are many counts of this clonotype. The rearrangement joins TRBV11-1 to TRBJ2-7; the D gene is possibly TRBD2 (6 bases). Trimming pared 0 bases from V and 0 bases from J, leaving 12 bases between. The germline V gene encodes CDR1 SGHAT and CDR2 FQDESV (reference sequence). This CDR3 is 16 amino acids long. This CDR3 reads CASSLARGLNSYEQYF. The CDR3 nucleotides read TGTGCCAGCAGCTTAGCGCGGGGACTCAACTCCTACGAGCAGTACTTC.

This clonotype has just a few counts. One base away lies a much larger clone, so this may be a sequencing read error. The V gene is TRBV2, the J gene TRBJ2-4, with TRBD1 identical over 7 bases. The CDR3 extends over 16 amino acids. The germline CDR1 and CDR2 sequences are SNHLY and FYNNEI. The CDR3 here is CTSSLQGTLAKNIQYF. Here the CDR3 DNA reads TGTACCAGCAGCTTACAGGGGACACTAGCCAAAAACATTCAGTACTTC.

This chain's CDR3 is CSVESTEQETQYF. The CDR3 nucleotides are TGCAGCGTTGAGTCTACAGAGCAAGAGACCCAGTACTTC. The gene calls are TRBV29-1 and TRBJ2-5; D is unresolved. This CDR3 contains 13 residues. The V gene lost 3 bases and the J gene lost 2 bases, with 10 bases spanning the gap. CDR1 SQVTM and CDR2 ANQGSEA come from the germline V gene.

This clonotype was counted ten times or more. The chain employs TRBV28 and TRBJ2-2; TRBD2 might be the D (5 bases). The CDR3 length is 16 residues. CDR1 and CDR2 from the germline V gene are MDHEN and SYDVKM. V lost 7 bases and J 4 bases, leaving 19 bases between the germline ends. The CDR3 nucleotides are TGTGCCAGCAAGGGCACACAGCTTGAGGGCACCGGGGAGCTGTTTTTT. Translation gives CASKGTQLEGTGELFF.

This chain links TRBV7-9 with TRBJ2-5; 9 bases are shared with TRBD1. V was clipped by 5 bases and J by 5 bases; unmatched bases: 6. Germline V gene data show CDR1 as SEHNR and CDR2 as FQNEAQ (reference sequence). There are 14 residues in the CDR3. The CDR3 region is CASSVRDRAETQYF. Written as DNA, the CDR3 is TGTGCCAGCAGCGTACGGGACAGGGCGGAGACCCAGTACTTC.